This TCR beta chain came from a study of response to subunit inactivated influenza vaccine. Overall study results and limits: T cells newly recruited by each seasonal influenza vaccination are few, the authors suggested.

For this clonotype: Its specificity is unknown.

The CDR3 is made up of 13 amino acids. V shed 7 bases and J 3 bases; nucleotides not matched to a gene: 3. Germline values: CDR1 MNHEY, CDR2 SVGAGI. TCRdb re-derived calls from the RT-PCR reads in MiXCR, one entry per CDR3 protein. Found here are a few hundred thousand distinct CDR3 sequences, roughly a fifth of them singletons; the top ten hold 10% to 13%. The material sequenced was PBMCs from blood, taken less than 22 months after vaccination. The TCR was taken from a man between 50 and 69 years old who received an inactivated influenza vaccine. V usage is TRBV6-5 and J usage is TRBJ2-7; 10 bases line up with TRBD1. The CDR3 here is CASIRTGGYEQYF. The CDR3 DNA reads TGTGCCAGCATTAGGACAGGGGGCTACGAGCAGTACTTC.